This T cell receptor beta chain comes out of a study of cytomegalovirus exposure and HLA in healthy donors. This clone was detected once. Per germline, CDR1 LNHDA and CDR2 SQIVND (reference sequence). Trimming took off 5 bases at V and 9 bases at J, with 14 bases between the two ends. The CDR3 consists of 14 residues. A multiplex PCR was run with 60 Vbeta primers and 13 Jbeta primers. Profiling relied on immunoSEQ multiplex PCR, and the TCRdb table lists in-frame clones only, not all of them. Here the sample spans roughly 100,000 clones, under 85% being singletons. The V call is TRBV19, the J call TRBJ1-6; D remains ambiguous. Material for sequencing was PBMCs. This TCR derives from a woman aged 40-49 years in good health and CMV-seronegative. The CDR3 loop reads CASSRPDSVSPLHF. DNA of the CDR3: TGTGCCAGTAGTCGCCCGGACTCGGTTTCACCCCTCCACTTT.